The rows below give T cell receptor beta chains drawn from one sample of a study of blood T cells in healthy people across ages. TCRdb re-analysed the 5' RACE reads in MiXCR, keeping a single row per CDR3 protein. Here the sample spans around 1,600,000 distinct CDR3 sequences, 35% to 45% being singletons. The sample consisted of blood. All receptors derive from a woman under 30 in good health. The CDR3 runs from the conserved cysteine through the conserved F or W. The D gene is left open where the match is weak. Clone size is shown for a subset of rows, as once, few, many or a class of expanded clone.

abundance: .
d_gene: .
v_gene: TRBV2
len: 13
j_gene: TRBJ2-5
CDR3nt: TGTGCCAGCAGTCAGGGGGGGCCCGATGAGCAGTACTTC
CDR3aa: CASSQGGPDEQYF

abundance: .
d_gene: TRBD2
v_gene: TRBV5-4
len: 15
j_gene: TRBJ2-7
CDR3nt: TGTGCCAGCAGCCCTGAGGCGGGAGGAAGATACGAGCAGTACTTC
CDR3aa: CASSPEAGGRYEQYF

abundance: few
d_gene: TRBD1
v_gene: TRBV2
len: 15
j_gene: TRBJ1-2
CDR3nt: TGTGCCAGTACATACGCCAGGGGGCCCATCTCTGGCTACACCTTC
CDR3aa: CASTYARGPISGYTF

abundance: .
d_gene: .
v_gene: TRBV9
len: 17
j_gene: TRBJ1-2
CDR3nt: TGTGCCAGCAGCCCGGAGCTAAGGAGTGGGATCGACTATGGCTACACCTTC
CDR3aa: CASSPELRSGIDYGYTF

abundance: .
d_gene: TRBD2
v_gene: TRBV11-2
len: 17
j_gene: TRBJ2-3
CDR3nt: TGTGCCAGCGGCTTAGTTATCCGGGGGGGCGGCACAGATACGCAGTATTTT
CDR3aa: CASGLVIRGGGTDTQYF

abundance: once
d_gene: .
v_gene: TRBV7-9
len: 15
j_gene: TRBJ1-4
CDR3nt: TGTGCCAGCAGCTTAGTGGGGACGGCCAAGGAAAAACTGTTTTTT
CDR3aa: CASSLVGTAKEKLFF

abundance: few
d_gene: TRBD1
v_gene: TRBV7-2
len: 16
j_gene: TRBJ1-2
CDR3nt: TGTGCCAGCAGCTCGCCGACCGGGACAGGGAAGTATGGCTACACCTTC
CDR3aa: CASSSPTGTGKYGYTF

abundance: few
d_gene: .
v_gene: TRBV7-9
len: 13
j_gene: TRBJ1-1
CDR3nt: TGTGCCAGCAGCTTTAGCCCACTTACTGAAGCTTTCTTT
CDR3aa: CASSFSPLTEAFF

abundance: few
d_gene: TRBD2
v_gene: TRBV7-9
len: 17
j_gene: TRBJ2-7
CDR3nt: TGTGCCAGCAGCTTAGCTAAGAGCGGGAGGGCACGTTACGAGCAGTACTTC
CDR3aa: CASSLAKSGRARYEQYF

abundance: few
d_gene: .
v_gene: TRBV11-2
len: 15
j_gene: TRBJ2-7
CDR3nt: TGTGCCAGCAGCTCCCCCCAGGGCAGGGTCTACGAGCAGTACTTC
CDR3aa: CASSSPQGRVYEQYF

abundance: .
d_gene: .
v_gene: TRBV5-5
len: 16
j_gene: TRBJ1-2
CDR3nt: TGTGCCAGCAGCTTGGGCCCGCGGACAGTTTTTCTCAACTACACCTTC
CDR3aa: CASSLGPRTVFLNYTF

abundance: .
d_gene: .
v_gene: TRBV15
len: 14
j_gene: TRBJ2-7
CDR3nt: TGTGCCACCAGCAGAGTTGCAGGGTACAATGAGCAGTACTTC
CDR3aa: CATSRVAGYNEQYF

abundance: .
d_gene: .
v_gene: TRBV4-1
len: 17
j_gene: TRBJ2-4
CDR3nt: TGCGCCAGCAGCCATGGCAGGGGACGGGCAGCCAAAAACATTCAGTACTTC
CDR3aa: CASSHGRGRAAKNIQYF

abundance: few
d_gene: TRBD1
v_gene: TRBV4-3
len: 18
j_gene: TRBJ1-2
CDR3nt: TGCGCCAGCAGCCAATGGACTTACCGGGACAGCGACCCGGATGGCTACACCTTC
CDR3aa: CASSQWTYRDSDPDGYTF

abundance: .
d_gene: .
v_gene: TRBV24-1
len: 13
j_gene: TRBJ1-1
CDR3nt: TGCGCCACCAAAGGATATGAGGACACTGAAGCTTTCTTT
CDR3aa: CATKGYEDTEAFF

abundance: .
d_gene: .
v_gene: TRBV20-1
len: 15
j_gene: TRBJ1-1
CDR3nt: TGCAGCACTTGGAAAAGGACACGGGTGAACACTGAAGCTTTCTTT
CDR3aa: CSTWKRTRVNTEAFF

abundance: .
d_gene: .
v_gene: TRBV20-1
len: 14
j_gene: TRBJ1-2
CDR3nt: TGCAGTGCTAGTCCGACCGGGATGATCGAGGGCTACACCTTC
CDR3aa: CSASPTGMIEGYTF

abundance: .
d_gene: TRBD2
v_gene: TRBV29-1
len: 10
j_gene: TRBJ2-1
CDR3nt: TGCAGCGTTGCGGGGGGTGAGCAGTTCTTC
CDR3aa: CSVAGGEQFF

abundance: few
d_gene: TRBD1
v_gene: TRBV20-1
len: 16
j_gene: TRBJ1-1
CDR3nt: TGCAGTGCTAGAGATCCAAGGGGGCCCCCTAACACTGAAGCTTTCTTT
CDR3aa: CSARDPRGPPNTEAFF

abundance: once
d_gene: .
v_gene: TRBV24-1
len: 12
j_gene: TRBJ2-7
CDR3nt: TGTGCCACCAGCAATACATACAATGAGCAGTACTTC
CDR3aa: CATSNTYNEQYF

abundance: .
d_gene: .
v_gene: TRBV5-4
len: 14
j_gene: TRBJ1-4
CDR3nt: TGTGCCAGCAGCTTGCTTGGCGAGGGAGAAAAACTGTTTTTT
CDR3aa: CASSLLGEGEKLFF

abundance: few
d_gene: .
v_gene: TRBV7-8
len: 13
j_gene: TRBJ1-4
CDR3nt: TGTGCCAGCAGCTACCGAGGACGTGAAAAACTGTTTTTT
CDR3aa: CASSYRGREKLFF

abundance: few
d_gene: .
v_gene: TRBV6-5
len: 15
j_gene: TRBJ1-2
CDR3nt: TGTGCCAGCAGCAATACTCCACAGGGAACCTATGGCTACACCTTC
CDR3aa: CASSNTPQGTYGYTF

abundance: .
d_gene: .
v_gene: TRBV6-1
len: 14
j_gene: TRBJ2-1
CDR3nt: TGTGCCACTACCCCGGGGATATCCTGCAATGAGCAGTTCTTC
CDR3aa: CATTPGISCNEQFF

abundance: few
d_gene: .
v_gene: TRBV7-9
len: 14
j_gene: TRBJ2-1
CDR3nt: TGTGCCAGCAGCTTAGACCCAATCTACAATGAGCAGTTCTTC
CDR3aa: CASSLDPIYNEQFF

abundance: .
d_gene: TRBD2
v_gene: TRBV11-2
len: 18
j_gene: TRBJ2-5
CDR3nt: TGTGCCAGCAGCTTTGTGTTGCGGGCGGGAGGAATAAAAGAGACCCAGTACTTC
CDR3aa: CASSFVLRAGGIKETQYF

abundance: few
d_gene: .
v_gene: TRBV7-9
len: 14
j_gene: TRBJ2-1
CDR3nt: TGTGCCACCAAGGGGAGTTTCACCTACAATGAGCAGTTCTTC
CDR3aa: CATKGSFTYNEQFF

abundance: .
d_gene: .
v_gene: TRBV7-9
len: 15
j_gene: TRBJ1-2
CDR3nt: TGTGCCAGCAGCTTAGAAGGGCTGGATTTCTATGGCTACACCTTC
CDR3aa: CASSLEGLDFYGYTF

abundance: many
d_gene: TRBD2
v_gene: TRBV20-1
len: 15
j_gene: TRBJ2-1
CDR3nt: TGCAGTGCTAGGCTGACTAGCGGGGGATACAATGAGCAGTTCTTC
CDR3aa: CSARLTSGGYNEQFF